These 20 T cell receptor beta chains came from one sample sequenced in a study of low-dose radiotherapy and immunotherapy resistance in tumors. Time point given: before trial treatment. Alpha and beta chains were covered, as first-strand cDNA relied on TRAV- and TRBV-specific primers. The TCRs were subjected to amplification over roughly 20 PCR cycles employing a constant-region primer in conjunction with a V-primer adapter. TCRdb redid the calling of the reads with MiXCR, one entry per CDR3 protein. The sample shows over 55,000 distinct CDR3 sequences, roughly 31% of them seen only once. Here the sequenced sample was PBMCs, taken before treatment. These receptors all come from a female donor with ovarian cancer.

This clonotype occurred many times. The chain combines TRBV20-1 with TRBJ2-5, with D tentatively TRBD1 (6 bases). V was cut by 4 bases and J by 1 base, with 10 bases left in between. This CDR3 has 13 residues. Per the germline V gene, CDR1 is DFQATT and CDR2 is SNEGSKA (reference sequence). CDR3 nucleotide sequence: TGCAGTGCTATAAGGGACACCCAAGAGACCCAGTACTTC. Amino acid sequence: CSAIRDTQETQYF.

This clonotype was recorded many times. The chain carries TRBV20-1 and TRBJ2-7; TRBD2 is a possible D gene (5 bases). The CDR3 is made up of 13 amino acids. Between the trimmed V and J ends, which lost 0 bases and 6 bases, there was a span of 12 bases. The V gene's germline CDR1 is DFQATT and CDR2 SNEGSKA (reference sequence). The CDR3 bases are TGCAGTGCTAGAGATAGGCTAGCAGGCGAGCAGTACTTC. Its translation: CSARDRLAGEQYF.

The rearrangement uses TRBV28 and TRBJ2-7; 11 bases match TRBD1. The junction had 7 bases not matched to a gene; V was cut back by 6 bases and J by 3 bases. CDR3 size: 15 residues. The V gene's germline CDR1 is MDHEN and CDR2 SYDVKM. The CDR3 DNA reads as TGTGCCAGCAGCAGTTCCGGGACAGGGGGCTACGAGCAGTACTTC. Protein: CASSSSGTGGYEQYF.

This rearrangement joins TRBV6-2 or TRBV6-3 to TRBJ2-5, with no clear D. Germline V gene sequence: CDR1 MNHEY, CDR2 SVGEGT. This CDR3 has 12 amino acids. V gave up 0 bases and J gave up 5 bases, with 4 bases separating them. CDR3 bases: TGTGCCAGCAGTTACTCCGGGGAGACCCAGTACTTC. This encodes CASSYSGETQYF.

This clonotype was detected ten times or more. This chain joins TRBV5-1 and TRBJ2-7; TRBD1 agrees at 10 bases. The CDR3 length is 15 residues. V trimming: 4 bases; J trimming: 6 bases; junction bases outside the gene matches: 10. Per the germline V gene, CDR1 is SGHRS and CDR2 is YFSETQ. The CDR3 nucleotides read TGCGCCAGCAGCCAGACACCGGGACAGGGGTTCGAGCAGTACTTC. Its translation: CASSQTPGQGFEQYF.

This clonotype has at least ten counts. The V and J genes are TRBV3-1 and TRBJ2-4, with D uncertain. V was trimmed by 1 base and J by 7 bases, leaving 11 bases between them. The germline V gene has CDR1 LGHDT and CDR2 YNNKEL (reference sequence). The length of the CDR3 is 14 residues. CDR3 sequence (DNA): TGTGCCAGCAGCCAAGGGGGTGCTCCTAACATTCAGTACTTC. It encodes CASSQGGAPNIQYF.

This chain connects TRBV27 to TRBJ2-2; TRBD2 matches at 7 bases. Germline CDR1 is MNHEY and CDR2 is SMNVEV (reference sequence). Germline trimming cut 10 bases from V and 2 bases from J; bases unmatched to any gene: 7. This CDR3 spans 14 amino acids. The CDR3 bases are TGTGCCACCCTGGGGAGGGAAAACACCGGGGAGCTGTTTTTT. Protein sequence: CATLGRENTGELFF.

In the case of this clonotype: A far larger clone is off by one base, so a read error is likely. The V call is TRBV6-6, the J call TRBJ1-1; 7 bases are shared with TRBD1. The V and J ends lost 8 bases and 0 bases, in that order; junction bases with no gene match: 9. The CDR3 extends over 15 amino acids. CDR1 and CDR2 from the germline V gene are MNHNY and SVGAGI (reference sequence). CDR3 protein: CASCPGGGMNTEAFF. The CDR3 bases are TGTGCCAGCTGCCCAGGGGGAGGGATGAACACTGAAGCTTTCTTT.

The table lists this clonotype with many counts. The chain recombines TRBV19 with TRBJ2-7; TRBD2 might be the D (6 bases). The CDR3 runs to 18 residues. The germline V gene has CDR1 LNHDA and CDR2 SQIVND (reference sequence). The ends were cut back, 3 bases at V and 3 bases at J, with 24 bases in the middle. In nucleotides, the CDR3 is TGTGCCAGTAGTATTCAGCCAATTTTCAGGCGGGACCACTACGAGCAGTACTTC. The encoded protein is CASSIQPIFRRDHYEQYF. Combining the CDR3 with reference TRBV19 and TRBJ2-7 gives the whole variable domain DGGITQSPKYLFRKEGQNVTLSCEQNLNHDAMYWYRQDPGQGLRLIYYSQIVNDFQKGDIAEGYSVSREKKESFPLTVTSAQKNPTAFYLCASSIQPIFRRDHYEQYFGPGTRLTVT.

This clonotype showed up many times. V and J are TRBV20-1 and TRBJ2-1, with D possibly TRBD2 on 5 matching bases. Trimming took 3 bases from V and 3 from J, leaving 15 bases between them. This CDR3 spans 15 amino acids. Germline CDR1 DFQATT, CDR2 SNEGSKA (reference sequence). CDR3 residues: CSAREVGDIYNEQFF. CDR3 DNA sequence: TGCAGTGCTAGGGAAGTGGGAGATATCTACAATGAGCAGTTCTTC.

This clonotype appeared many times. This chain connects TRBV6-2 or TRBV6-3 to TRBJ1-6; D possibly corresponds to TRBD1 (5 bases). Trimming cost V 6 bases and J 9 bases, with 21 bases left between them. This CDR3 has 16 residues. CDR1 is MNHEY and CDR2 is SVGEGT in the germline V gene. The CDR3 region has the DNA TGTGCCAGCAGCAAGACAGCGGCTGCTAATTTTTCACCCCTCCACTTT. Its translation: CASSKTAAANFSPLHF.

This clonotype came up many times. This chain links TRBV20-1 with TRBJ1-1; D unresolved. The CDR3 length is 13 residues. V was clipped by 3 bases and J by 7 bases, with 15 bases between them. Germline V gene data show CDR1 as DFQATT and CDR2 as SNEGSKA (reference sequence). CDR3 residues: CSASRTVMGEAFF. CDR3 DNA: TGCAGTGCTAGTAGGACGGTGATGGGTGAAGCTTTCTTT.

The rearrangement joins TRBV29-1 to TRBJ2-2; TRBD2 agrees at 7 bases. This CDR3 is built from 14 residues. The V segment lost 7 bases and the J segment 2 bases; nucleotides outside the gene matches: 7. Germline values: CDR1 SQVTM, CDR2 ANQGSEA. The CDR3 DNA sequence: TGCAGCGCCGCGAAGCGGGATAACACCGGGGAGCTGTTTTTT. This gives the protein CSAAKRDNTGELFF.

CDR3 sequence: CATSAGAFQPQHF. The DNA of the CDR3 is TGTGCCACCAGCGCAGGGGCCTTTCAGCCCCAGCATTTT. V is TRBV24-1 and J is TRBJ1-5, with D possibly being TRBD1 (6 bases). Germline-derived CDR1 and CDR2 are KGHDR and SFDVKD. CDR3 length: 13 amino acids. V shed 7 bases and J shed 6 bases, with 12 bases lying between them.

The CDR3 spells CASRTPTGELFF. CDR3 coding DNA: TGTGCCAGCAGAACCCCCACCGGGGAGCTGTTTTTT. The chain is built from TRBV6-5 and TRBJ2-2; D gene ambiguous. V lost 6 bases, J lost 4 bases, and 6 bases lay in between. The length of the CDR3 is 12 residues. Germline V gene sequence: CDR1 MNHEY, CDR2 SVGAGI.

In this sample, this clonotype turned up many times. The V call is TRBV28, the J call TRBJ1-5; 8 bases align to TRBD1. This CDR3 contains 15 residues. Germline-derived CDR1 and CDR2 are MDHEN and SYDVKM. The junction had 2 bases not matched to a gene; V was cut back by 2 bases and J by 2 bases. The CDR3: CASSLRGQGNQPQHF. Here the CDR3 DNA reads TGTGCCAGCAGTTTAAGGGGACAGGGCAATCAGCCCCAGCATTTT.

The rearrangement links TRBV11-2 to TRBJ2-7; possible D gene TRBD2, 5 bases. Trimming removed 4 bases from V and 2 bases from J, with 9 bases in between. There are 13 residues in the CDR3. Germline V CDR1 and CDR2: SGHAT, FQNNGV. The CDR3 region is CASSWGSAYEQYF. CDR3 bases: TGTGCCAGCAGCTGGGGTAGCGCCTACGAGCAGTACTTC.

Details on this clonotype: A read error is likely here: a far larger clone is one base away. The J gene is TRBJ2-1, the V gene TRBV11-2; the D call may be TRBD1 or TRBD2 (5 bases each). Trimming pared 5 bases from V and 10 bases from J, leaving 15 bases between. Germline V CDR1 and CDR2: SGHAT, FQNNGV. CDR3 length equals 13 residues. The CDR3 bases are TGTGCCAGCAGCCCAATACGGGGCTACGAGCAGTTCTTC. The encoded protein is CASSPIRGYEQFF.

This clonotype has ten or more counts. The chain joins TRBV3-1 to TRBJ1-3, with D possibly being TRBD1 (5 bases). The germline gives CDR1 LGHDT, CDR2 YNNKEL (reference sequence). Trimming removed 0 bases from V and 0 bases from J, with 9 bases in between. The length of the CDR3 is 16 residues. The CDR3 DNA is TGTGCCAGCAGCCAAGAGTGGACATTCTCTGGAAACACCATATATTTT. Encoded protein: CASSQEWTFSGNTIYF.

This clonotype came up many times. The rearrangement links TRBV21-1 to TRBJ2-7; TRBD2 is taken as the D call from the table, unchecked against the DNA. TRBV21-1 is reported as a pseudogene. This CDR3 has 18 residues. The CDR3 bases are TGTGCCAGCAGCGACCGGACTAGCGGGAGGGCCATTTCCTACGAGCAGTACTTC. Encoded protein: CASSDRTSGRAISYEQYF.